The 20 T cell receptor beta chains below all came from one sample that was sequenced in a study of blood T cells in healthy people across ages. Using a J-beta primer mix together with a sample-barcoded 5' primer, a second PCR was run for about 6 to 11 cycles. TCRdb processed the 5' RACE reads anew with MiXCR; each CDR3 protein has one entry. The sample carries 600,000 or so distinct CDR3 sequences, 25% to 30% recorded once. Source material: blood. These receptors were taken from a woman of 80 years or more in good health.

This clonotype was seen only a few times. The rearrangement uses TRBV6-5 and TRBJ2-6; 7 bases are a match to TRBD2. This CDR3 has 20 residues. CDR1 and CDR2 (germline): MNHEY, SVGAGI. With 0 bases clipped from V and 4 bases from J, the junction kept 15 bases outside the gene matches. CDR3 loop: CASSYSSLVGGLRGANVLTF. The CDR3 DNA reads as TGTGCCAGCAGTTACTCGAGTCTTGTGGGAGGGCTCAGAGGGGCCAACGTCCTGACTTTC.

This clonotype was counted many times. V usage is TRBV5-6 and J usage is TRBJ2-1; 9 bases agree with TRBD1. Germline CDR1 is SGHDT and CDR2 is YYEEEE. This CDR3 comprises 16 residues. V shed 4 bases, J shed 1 base, and the junction held 6 bases outside the gene matches. DNA for the CDR3: TGTGCCAGCAGCCCATGGACAGGGGATTCCTACAATGAGCAGTTCTTC. Protein: CASSPWTGDSYNEQFF.

Notes on this clonotype: Possible read error: a much larger clone is one base away. The chain employs TRBV5-1 and TRBJ1-2; 8 nucleotides align to TRBD1. The germline gives CDR1 SGHRS, CDR2 YFSETQ. This CDR3 comprises 16 residues. CDR3: CTSSGGTGDTNYGYTF. Here the CDR3 DNA reads TGCACCAGCAGCGGAGGGACAGGAGACACTAACTATGGCTACACCTTC.

This clonotype occurred a few times. A much bigger clone sits one base away, suggesting this may be a read error. The chain uses TRBV25-1 and TRBJ2-7, with D perhaps matching TRBD1 or TRBD2 (6 bases each). The CDR3 is 14 residues long. V lost 2 bases and J lost 5, with 13 bases in between. CDR1 MGHDK and CDR2 SYGVNS come from the germline V gene. CDR3 in amino acids: CASSERGVKDEQYF. DNA of the CDR3: TGTGCCAGCAGTGAAAGGGGGGTTAAAGACGAGCAGTACTTC.

The CDR3 loop is CASRETSGSYEQYF. The DNA of the CDR3 is TGTGCCAGCAGAGAGACTAGCGGGAGCTACGAGCAGTACTTC. The J gene is TRBJ2-7, the V gene TRBV6-7, with 12 bases aligning to TRBD2. TRBV6-7 is an ORF, with its function uncertain. This CDR3 has 14 residues. V lost 6 bases and J lost 3; bases outside the gene matches: 3.

In its sample, this clonotype was seen a few times. The J gene is TRBJ2-5, the V gene TRBV4-2; weak D call: TRBD2 (7 bases). V was pared by 0 bases and J by 2 bases, with 13 bases between. The V gene's germline CDR1 is LGHNA and CDR2 YNFKEQ. The CDR3 covers 16 residues. CDR3 sequence reads: CASSQERGGLQETQYF. Written as DNA, the CDR3 is TGTGCCAGCAGCCAAGAAAGGGGGGGTCTTCAAGAGACCCAGTACTTC.

This clonotype was counted a few times. The chain combines TRBV6-2 or TRBV6-3 with TRBJ1-6; D call uncertain. CDR1 is MNHEY, CDR2 SVGEGT, per germline. Trimming cost V 6 bases and J 6 bases, with 9 bases left between them. CDR3 length: 13 residues. In DNA, the CDR3 is TGTGCCAGCAGGCCTAGCCTTAATTCACCCCTCCACTTT. Residues: CASRPSLNSPLHF.

At least ten counts were recorded for this clonotype. This may be a read error, as it is one base from a much larger clone. The chain has TRBV20-1 and TRBJ2-7, with a weak D call TRBD1 (5 bases). The CDR3 consists of 14 residues. Germline CDR1 is DFQATT and CDR2 is SNEGSKA (reference sequence). V was shortened by 4 bases and J by 1 base, with 14 bases between the two germline ends. CDR3 residues: CSAIDRLLSYEQYF. The DNA for the CDR3 is TGCAGTGCTATAGACAGATTGCTTTCCTACGAGCAGTACTTC.

This clonotype was recorded at least ten times. The chain links TRBV7-2 to TRBJ1-5; no clear D gene. Trimming removed 5 bases from V and 5 bases from J, with 10 bases in between. This CDR3 spans 13 amino acids. Germline V CDR1 and CDR2: SGHTA, FQGNSA. CDR3 amino acids: CASSPEGYQPQHF. The CDR3 region has the DNA TGTGCCAGCAGCCCTGAGGGATATCAGCCCCAGCATTTT. The whole variable domain, remainder taken from reference TRBV7-2 and TRBJ1-5, is GAGVSQSPSNKVTEKGKDVELRCDPISGHTALYWYRQSLGQGLEFLIYFQGNSAPDKSGLPSDRFSAERTGGSVSTLTIQRTQQEDSAVYLCASSPEGYQPQHFGDGTRLSIL.

This clonotype has only one observation. The chain recombines TRBV12-3 or TRBV12-4 with TRBJ2-3, with D perhaps assigned TRBD1 or TRBD2 (5 bases each). V lost 5 bases and J 5 bases, leaving 17 bases between the germline ends. The length of the CDR3 is 15 residues. The CDR3 region is CASSVGRGVGDTQYF. The CDR3 nucleotides are TGTGCCAGCAGTGTAGGGAGAGGGGTAGGAGATACGCAGTATTTT.

Remarks on this clonotype: This may stem from a read error, because a much larger clone lies one nucleotide away. The rearrangement uses TRBV7-2 and TRBJ1-5, with a tentative D call TRBD1 (6 bases). This CDR3 contains 14 residues. Germline V gives CDR1 SGHTA, CDR2 FQGNSA. The DNA for the CDR3 is TGTGCCAGCACCCGGACAGATAGCGATCAGCCCCAGCATTTT. Protein: CASTRTDSDQPQHF.

There are many counts of this clonotype. This chain connects TRBV5-1 to TRBJ2-3; 14 bases match TRBD2. V gave up 2 bases and J gave up 2 bases; unmatched junction bases: 10. Per the germline V gene, CDR1 is SGHRS and CDR2 is YFSETQ. The CDR3 length is 19 residues. Here the CDR3 reads CASSFGRTSGGPTTDTQYF. The CDR3, as DNA: TGCGCCAGCAGCTTTGGCAGGACTAGCGGGGGGCCAACCACAGATACGCAGTATTTT.

There are a few counts of this clonotype. The rearrangement links TRBV5-5 to TRBJ1-1; no reliable D call. Germline CDR1 SGHKS, CDR2 YYEKEE (reference sequence). V lost 4 bases to trimming and J lost 6 bases, with 13 bases between them. CDR3 length: 13 residues. CDR3: CASSAVGSPEAFF. The CDR3 DNA follows: TGTGCCAGCAGCGCTGTAGGGAGCCCTGAAGCTTTCTTT. Filled out from reference TRBV5-5 and TRBJ1-1, the complete variable domain reads DAGVTQSPTHLIKTRGQQVTLRCSPISGHKSVSWYQQVLGQGPQFIFQYYEKEERGRGNFPDRFSARQFPNYSSELNVNALLLGDSALYLCASSAVGSPEAFFGQGTRLTVV.

This clonotype has a count of ten or more. J is TRBJ1-2 and V is TRBV9; maybe TRBD1 (5 bases). The germline V gene encodes CDR1 SGDLS and CDR2 YYNGEE. Trimming stripped 0 bases from V and 7 bases from J, with 16 bases between. The CDR3 spans 15 residues. The DNA for the CDR3 is TGTGCCAGCAGCGTAGGCCTGAGGGGCGGTGGTGGCTACACCTTC. It codes for CASSVGLRGGGGYTF.

Comments on this clonotype: The conserved phenylalanine or tryptophan normally closing the CDR3 is absent here, so this likely arose from a read error. This chain connects TRBV20-1 to TRBJ2-1, with 10 bases lining up with TRBD2. The J segment lost 3 bases and the V segment lost 1 base, leaving 6 bases of the junction unmatched. Germline-derived CDR1 and CDR2 are DFQATT and SNEGSKA (reference sequence). The CDR3 is 16 amino acids. DNA for the CDR3: TGCAGTGCTAGAGGCGCCCGGACTAGCGGCTACAATGAGCAGTTCGTC. Translating gives CSARGARTSGYNEQFV.

This clonotype was observed at least ten times. J is TRBJ2-1 and V is TRBV7-8, with 9 nucleotides matching TRBD2. Trimming took 4 bases from V and 4 from J; bases not matched to a gene: 14. CDR3 length: 18 amino acids. CDR1 and CDR2 from the germline V gene are SGHVS and FQNEAQ. CDR3 DNA: TGTGCCAGCAGCTCAAGCGCCGAGGCGGGGGGGTCATACAATGAGCAGTTCTTC. Protein product: CASSSSAEAGGSYNEQFF.

Points on this clonotype: A read error may explain this, as a much larger clone is one base away. The chain has TRBV2 and TRBJ2-5; a weak D match, TRBD1 (5 bases). The V and J ends lost 6 bases and 0 bases respectively, with 11 bases between them. CDR3 size: 14 residues. The V gene's germline CDR1 is SNHLY and CDR2 FYNNEI. The DNA of the CDR3 is TGTGCCAGCAGGGAGCGACAGAACCAAGAGACCCAGTACTTC. Translation gives CASRERQNQETQYF.

This clonotype was picked up a small number of times. This chain joins TRBV2 and TRBJ1-4; 9 bases match TRBD1. Germline V lookup: CDR1 SNHLY, CDR2 FYNNEI. This CDR3 contains 15 residues. J gave up 6 bases and V 6 bases, and 8 bases lay outside the gene matches. The CDR3 loop is CASSGRTGDYEKLFF. In nucleotides, the CDR3 is TGTGCCAGCAGCGGAAGGACAGGGGATTATGAAAAACTGTTTTTT.

This clonotype was observed at least ten times. The V call is TRBV11-2, the J call TRBJ2-1, with D possibly TRBD1 on 6 matching bases. The V gene lost 4 bases and the J gene lost 2 bases, with 12 bases spanning the gap. This CDR3 has 15 residues. In germline, CDR1 is SGHAT, CDR2 FQNNGV. CDR3 amino acids: CASSSQGQTYNEQFF. CDR3 DNA sequence: TGTGCCAGCAGCTCACAGGGTCAGACCTACAATGAGCAGTTCTTC.

In its sample, this clonotype was seen many times. The genes are TRBV15 and TRBJ2-4, with D hard to call. The CDR3 loop spans 15 amino acids. V was trimmed by 8 bases and J by 0 bases, leaving 14 bases between them. CDR1 is LNHNV, CDR2 YYDKDF, per germline (reference sequence). CDR3: CATPGGVLAKNIQYF. The CDR3 region has the DNA TGTGCCACCCCCGGCGGAGTACTAGCCAAAAACATTCAGTACTTC.